This T cell receptor (beta chain) was recovered during a study of early T cells in non-severe SARS-CoV-2 infection. The overall study: Bulk RNA isolated from unsorted whole blood underwent sequencing; chains were not paired. Study-level points and caveats: Matching against VDJdb likely underestimated virus-specific expansions, favoring anti-spike CD8.

The CDR3 sequence is 17 residues long. CDR1 SGHAT and CDR2 FQNNGV come from the germline V gene. V lost 5 bases to trimming and J lost 7 bases, with 21 bases between them. As regards this clonotype: The antigen is unknown.

Unique molecular identifiers were attached to individual cDNA molecules. TCRdb ran MiXCR on the 5' RACE reads and lists one entry per CDR3 protein. The sample lists tens of thousands of distinct CDR3 sequences, 5.6% occurring once. This receptor was obtained from an adult who was a healthcare worker with PCR-confirmed SARS-CoV-2 infection or an uninfected control (not recorded which). This sequence joins TRBV11-2 and TRBJ1-6; a possible D gene is TRBD1 (6 bases). The sequenced sample consisted of whole blood. CDR3 sequence (DNA): TGTGCCAGCAGCCCCCCCCAGGACAGTTATAGGAATTCACCCCTCCACTTT. Protein sequence: CASSPPQDSYRNSPLHF. Filled out from reference TRBV11-2 and TRBJ1-6, the complete variable domain reads EAGVAQSPRYKIIEKRQSVAFWCNPISGHATLYWYQQILGQGPKLLIQFQNNGVVDDSQLPKDRFSAERLKGVDSTLKIQPAKLEDSAVYLCASSPPQDSYRNSPLHFGNGTRLTVT.